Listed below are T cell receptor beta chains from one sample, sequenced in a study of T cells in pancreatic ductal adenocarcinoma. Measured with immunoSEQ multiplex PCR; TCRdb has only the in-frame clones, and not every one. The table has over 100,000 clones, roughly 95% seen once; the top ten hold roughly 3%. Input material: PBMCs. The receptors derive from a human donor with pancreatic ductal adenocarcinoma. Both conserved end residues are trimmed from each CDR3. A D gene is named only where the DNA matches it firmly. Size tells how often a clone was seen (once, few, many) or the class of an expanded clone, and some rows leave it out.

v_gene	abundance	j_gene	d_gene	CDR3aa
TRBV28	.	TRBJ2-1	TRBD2	ASTLAGGPYNEQF
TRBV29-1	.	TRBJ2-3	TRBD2	SVELVGGRDTQY
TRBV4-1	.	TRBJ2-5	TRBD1	ASSLGQGSQETQY
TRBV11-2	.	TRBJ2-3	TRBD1	ASSSLRTGGTLDTQY
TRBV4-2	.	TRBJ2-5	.	ASSLLPGAGETQY
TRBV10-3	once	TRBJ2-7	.	ATHRGQAGDEQY
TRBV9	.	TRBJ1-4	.	ASKGDSEKLF
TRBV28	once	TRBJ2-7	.	ASSLSGSSYEQY
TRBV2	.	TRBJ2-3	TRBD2	ASLAGGLLSTDTQY
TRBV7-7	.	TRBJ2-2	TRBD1	ASSLSGTGGPANTGELF
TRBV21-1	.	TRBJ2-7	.	ASGIRDSGSIYEQY
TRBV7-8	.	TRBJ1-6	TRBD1	ASSLRGPGQGNSPLH
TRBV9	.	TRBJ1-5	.	ASSVDPLSNQPQH
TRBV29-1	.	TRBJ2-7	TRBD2	SKTPLAAAPYEQY
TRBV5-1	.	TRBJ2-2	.	ASSLALNTGELF
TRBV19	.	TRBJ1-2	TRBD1	ASSPMGWTGASGYT
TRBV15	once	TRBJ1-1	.	ATSRVGDTEAF
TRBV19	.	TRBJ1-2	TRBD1	ASSFGQVQNYGYT
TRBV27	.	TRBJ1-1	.	ASGYRMGTEAF
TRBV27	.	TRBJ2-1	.	ASRPEPAEVNEQF
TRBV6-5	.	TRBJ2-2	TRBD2	ASRLAGGNTGELF